The 13 T cell receptor beta chains below all came from one sample that was sequenced in a study of T cell responses to AZD1222 COVID-19 vaccine. Assay used: immunoSEQ multiplex PCR; TCRdb lists only in-frame clones, some missing. The sample lists 150,000 to 200,000 clones; 80% to 90% were seen once. Source: peripheral blood, taken on day 0 of AZD1222 vaccination. These receptors originate from an adult in good health.

The rearrangement links TRBV4-3 to TRBJ1-6; D unclear. Germline values: CDR1 LGHNA, CDR2 YSLEER. The CDR3 spans 13 residues. With 8 bases removed from V and 4 bases from J, the gap between germline ends came to 9 bases. CDR3 region: CASLPGYNSPLHF. CDR3 in DNA: TGCGCCAGCCTGCCGGGATATAATTCACCCCTCCACTTT.

This chain uses TRBV5-1 with TRBJ2-1; D is perhaps TRBD2 (6 bases). This CDR3 spans 14 amino acids. V lost 0 bases to trimming and J lost 6 bases, with 10 bases between them. In germline, CDR1 is SGHRS, CDR2 YFSETQ. The CDR3 region is CASSLVGSGNEQFF. The CDR3 coding sequence is TGCGCCAGCAGCTTGGTCGGGAGCGGCAATGAGCAGTTCTTC.

J is TRBJ2-7 and V is TRBV20-1; the D is unclear. Germline V lookup: CDR1 DFQATT, CDR2 SNEGSKA (reference sequence). This CDR3 is 14 amino acids long. The V and J ends lost 6 bases and 0 bases respectively, with 15 bases between them. The CDR3 DNA is TGCAGTGCCAGTGGACGGAAATACTCCTACGAGCAGTACTTC. Translated, it gives CSASGRKYSYEQYF.

The table lists this clone with a count of one. The chain couples TRBV7-3 to TRBJ1-1, with a tentative D call TRBD1 (5 bases). The CDR3 consists of 14 residues. V was pared by 4 bases and J by 4 bases, with 13 bases between. Germline V gives CDR1 SGHTA, CDR2 FQGTGA. In DNA, the CDR3 is TGTGCCAGCAGCTGGTCAGGGTCCGGCACTGAAGCTTTCTTT. This codes for CASSWSGSGTEAFF.

The V and J genes are TRBV11-3 and TRBJ1-1; TRBD1 agrees at 7 bases. Germline CDR1 SGHNT, CDR2 YENEEA. V was clipped by 1 base and J by 0 bases; unmatched bases: 5. This CDR3 region has 16 residues. CDR3 protein: CASSLGRGQLNTEAFF. The CDR3 coding sequence is TGTGCCAGCAGCTTAGGCCGGGGACAGTTGAACACTGAAGCTTTCTTT. The full variable domain, completed using reference TRBV11-3 and TRBJ1-1, is EAGVVQSPRYKIIEKKQPVAFWCNPISGHNTLYWYLQNLGQGPELLIRYENEEAVDDSQLPKDRFSAERLKGVDSTLKIQPAELGDSAVYLCASSLGRGQLNTEAFFGQGTRLTVV.

This clone was observed a handful of times. This chain uses TRBV19 with TRBJ2-1; D call uncertain. Germline values: CDR1 LNHDA, CDR2 SQIVND (reference sequence). V lost 5 bases to trimming and J lost 15 bases, with 14 bases between them. The CDR3 extends over 11 amino acids. Here the CDR3 reads CASSFFSIPFF. CDR3 bases: TGTGCCAGTAGTTTCTTCAGTATACCGTTCTTC.

The CDR3 loop is CASSYSSRAAYEQYF. CDR3 sequence (DNA): TGTGCCAGCAGTTACTCGAGCAGGGCGGCCTACGAGCAGTACTTC. This chain links TRBV6-5 with TRBJ2-7; D might be TRBD1 (5 bases). This CDR3 is 15 amino acids long. V gave up 0 bases and J gave up 2 bases, with 11 bases separating them. Per germline, CDR1 MNHEY and CDR2 SVGAGI.

This chain joins TRBV9 and TRBJ2-5, with TRBD2 matching 9 bases. The CDR3 has 16 residues. V shed 0 bases and J 2 bases; nucleotides not matched to a gene: 5. Germline V CDR1 and CDR2: SGDLS, YYNGEE. The CDR3 DNA reads as TGTGCCAGCAGCGTAGTGGCGGGGGGGATTCAAGAGACCCAGTACTTC. Its translation: CASSVVAGGIQETQYF.

The chain couples TRBV5-3 to TRBJ1-2; no clear D gene. TRBV5-3 is an open reading frame whose function is uncertain. V was pared by 2 bases and J by 3 bases, with 11 bases between. This CDR3 has 14 residues. The CDR3 sequence is CARSFLPRDYGYTF. In nucleotides, the CDR3 is TGTGCCAGAAGCTTTTTGCCCCGGGACTATGGCTACACCTTC.

J is TRBJ1-1 and V is TRBV7-3; no clear D. The CDR3 covers 14 residues. The germline V gene has CDR1 SGHTA and CDR2 FQGTGA. V lost 5 bases and J lost 6, with 16 bases in between. The CDR3 here is CASSPGGMGPEAFF. CDR3 coding DNA: TGTGCCAGCAGCCCAGGCGGTATGGGTCCTGAAGCTTTCTTT.

This chain joins TRBV12-3 or TRBV12-4 and TRBJ2-5; D unresolved. The germline V and J ends were trimmed by 1 base and 3 bases, with 0 bases remaining between them. This CDR3 has 11 amino acids. CDR3 nucleotides: TGTGCCAGCAGTTTAGAAGAGACCCAGTACTTC. Its protein product is CASSLEETQYF.

The rearrangement uses TRBV5-4 and TRBJ2-1; D is possibly TRBD1 or TRBD2 (6 bases each). The length of the CDR3 is 15 residues. In germline, CDR1 is SGHNT, CDR2 YYREEE (reference sequence). V shed 6 bases and J shed 9 bases, with 22 bases lying between them. The DNA of the CDR3 is TGTGCCAGCACCCTACAGGGTGCCCGGGACTCTGAGCAGTTCTTC. Translation gives CASTLQGARDSEQFF.

The V call is TRBV5-6, the J call TRBJ1-5; no clear D gene. The ends were cut back, 4 bases at V and 5 bases at J, with 7 bases in the middle. The CDR3 is made up of 12 amino acids. Germline V gene data show CDR1 as SGHDT and CDR2 as YYEEEE. The CDR3 DNA sequence: TGTGCCAGCAGCCAGCTGGATCAGCCCCAGCATTTT. Its translation: CASSQLDQPQHF.